Reported below is one T cell receptor (beta chain). Its specific antigen is unknown. No much larger clonotype is one base removed from it; base qualities were not supplied. The immunoSEQ Assay, a bias-controlled multiplex PCR, was used to amplify TCRbeta CDR3 regions from genomic DNA. In the original analysis: The number of nucleated cells in each sample was estimated by amplification of reference gene primers within the assay. Sequence reads were collapsed and filtered to measure the absolute abundance of every unique TCRbeta CDR3 rearrangement. For each sample, productive Simpson clonality was calculated as the square root of Simpson's diversity index across productive rearrangements. Imported from immuneACCESS, the table was reduced by TCRdb to in-frame sequences with V and J called. These copies leave out some clones; in studies compared against another copy, an unresolved V gene accounts for under half, and the cause of the remainder is not known. Clone size and the V and J calls come from that table; the DNA yielded D and trimming. In all, the sample holds around 220,000 clones, and over 80% of those were seen once. Together, the top ten hold 5.1% of the sample.

The data were taken from a study of blood T cell repertoires in COVID-19 (dated by TCRdb to the early 2020s). About the full investigation: Samples covering the acute and convalescent phases of COVID-19 were provided by collaborators in the United States, Italy and Spain. The dataset comprised deeply sampled blood TCRbeta repertoires from subjects exposed to, actively infected with, or recovered from COVID-19. Where available, HLA class I and class II types were taken from metadata supplied by the sample provider and were not determined by assay-based typing. The repertoires were made available in a free public database intended to serve as a resource for research on the immune response to SARS-CoV-2. Samples came from the ongoing ImmuneRACE study (first 160 participants) plus 1,254 subjects from 6 global collaborators. The prospective study material was composed of cDNA or gDNA derived from T cells, B-cell-depleted T cells, or PBMCs. The sample metadata nearly always contained a de-identified subject ID, COVID-19 status, age in years and sex.

Each collaborating institution followed its own protocols to collect whole blood in K2EDTA tubes. For TCRbeta analysis, collaborators shipped samples as frozen whole blood, isolated PBMCs, or DNA extracted from either of those sample types. Here is what the overall study found, with its caveats: How much clinical and demographic metadata was included differed by source and by participant, and the metadata was provided uncurated.

Per the germline V gene, SGHTA is the CDR1 and FQGNSA is the CDR2. The CDR3 contains 16 residues, cysteine and phenylalanine counted. Solely the CDR3 DNA is kept, with 48 bases framed from the first base. A distance of 13 bases separates the germline ends of V and J, which lose 0 bases and 4 bases respectively. The chain was built from TRBV7-2 and TRBJ1-5, with the D gene not clear enough to name. The sequence came from a human donor in a cohort sampled during active COVID-19. Sample: peripheral blood. CDR3 reads: CASSLALDGKNQPQHF. The bases read TGTGCCAGCAGCTTAGCCCTGGACGGGAAGAATCAGCCCCAGCATTTT.